One TCR beta chain is described in this entry. Between the trimmed V and J ends, which lost 5 bases and 5 bases, there was a span of 9 bases. The CDR3 runs 12 residues. CDR1 and CDR2 from the germline V gene are MDHEN and SYDVKM. This sample stems from a study of CD8 T cells in Susac syndrome. When the RNA was reverse transcribed, random hexamers were used with an input of 0.5 to 1 ug. TCRdb recomputed calls from the immunoSEQ multiplex PCR reads with MiXCR, one row per CDR3 protein. The data contain some 300,000 distinct CDR3 sequences, about nine tenths of them seen just once; the ten biggest clones take up around 0.18%.

The receptor was isolated from a human donor with multiple sclerosis. This chain links TRBV28 with TRBJ2-5; D gene unclear. What was sequenced was CD8+ T cells from PBMCs. CDR3 residues: CASSDPQETQYF. The CDR3 DNA reads as TGTGCCAGCAGTGACCCCCAGGAGACCCAGTACTTC.